The 13 T cell receptor beta chains presented below share a single source sample, sequenced in a study of cytomegalovirus exposure and HLA in healthy donors. The PCR made use of 60 Vbeta and 13 Jbeta primers. Only in-frame clones appear in the TCRdb table, and some are missing; sequencing was by immunoSEQ multiplex PCR. The top ten clones hold about 30% of a sample with about 85,000 clones, 80% of them seen once. Specimen: PBMCs. These TCRs come from a man aged 50 to 60 in good health and CMV-seropositive.

This clone was seen a few times. V and J are TRBV13 and TRBJ2-7; D might be TRBD2 (5 bases). The ends were cut back, 4 bases at V and 0 bases at J, with 22 bases in the middle. This CDR3 region has 18 residues. The germline V gene has CDR1 PRHDT and CDR2 FYEKMQ (reference sequence). CDR3 amino acids: CASSSQNGLTRDSYEQYF. The CDR3 bases are TGTGCCAGCAGCTCTCAAAATGGGCTTACGAGGGACTCCTACGAGCAGTACTTC.

The chain is built from TRBV5-1 and TRBJ2-1; 14 bases align to TRBD2. This CDR3 contains 17 residues. Germline loops: CDR1 SGHRS, CDR2 YFSETQ. The V gene end was trimmed by 0 bases and the J gene end by 10 bases; junction bases not matched to a gene: 9. DNA of the CDR3: TGCGCCAGCAGCTTGGTGCCTCGACTAGCGGGAGGGGACGAGCAGTTCTTC. It codes for CASSLVPRLAGGDEQFF.

V is TRBV10-2 and J is TRBJ1-5, with D possibly TRBD1 on 6 matching bases. CDR3 length: 14 residues. Trimming cost V 6 bases and J 2 bases, with 11 bases left between them. Germline CDR1 WSHSY, CDR2 SAAADI. The CDR3 bases are TGCGCCAGCAGGCCGCGGACAGGCAATCAGCCCCAGCATTTT. This sequence encodes CASRPRTGNQPQHF.

The gene calls are TRBV6-1 and TRBJ2-2, with 8 bases that match TRBD1. This CDR3 region has 15 residues. Trimming cost V 4 bases and J 5 bases; bases outside gene matches: 6. CDR1 is MNHNS, CDR2 SASEGT, per germline. The CDR3 DNA reads TGTGCCAGCAGTGCCTCGACAGGGGATACCGGGGAGCTGTTTTTT. Translated, it gives CASSASTGDTGELFF.

The chain has TRBV5-1 and TRBJ2-1; 10 bases align to TRBD2. The germline CDR1 and CDR2 sequences are SGHRS and YFSETQ. The V segment lost 3 bases and the J segment 5 bases; nucleotides outside the gene matches: 14. The length of the CDR3 is 18 residues. CDR3 sequence: CASSYSSALLAGNNEQFF. The CDR3 nucleotides read TGCGCCAGCAGCTATTCCTCGGCGCTACTAGCGGGAAACAATGAGCAGTTCTTC.

This chain connects TRBV11-2 to TRBJ2-7; no definite D call. With 5 bases removed from V and 8 bases from J, the gap between germline ends came to 13 bases. The CDR3 totals 12 residues. Germline lookup yields CDR1 SGHAT and CDR2 FQNNGV. Here the CDR3 reads CASSVAPVQQYF. The DNA for the CDR3 is TGTGCCAGCAGCGTAGCCCCGGTACAGCAGTACTTC.

In nucleotides, the CDR3 is TGTGCCAGCAGCTTGATGGGACAGGGAGGTATATCGGACACTGAAGCTTTCTTT. This encodes CASSLMGQGGISDTEAFF. The chain employs TRBV7-3 and TRBJ1-1; TRBD1 matches at 9 bases. This CDR3 spans 18 amino acids. The J segment lost 3 bases and the V segment lost 3 bases, leaving 14 bases of the junction unmatched. Per germline, CDR1 SGHTA and CDR2 FQGTGA.

The chain couples TRBV2 to TRBJ1-3; 7 bases line up with TRBD1. The CDR3 covers 16 residues. With 7 bases clipped from V and 0 bases from J, the junction kept 9 bases outside the gene matches. The germline CDR1 and CDR2 sequences are SNHLY and FYNNEI. CDR3 DNA sequence: TGTGCCAGCAAGGGGGCGGGACAGAGCTCTGGAAACACCATATATTTT. Residues: CASKGAGQSSGNTIYF.

DNA of the CDR3: TGTGCCAGCAGCCAAGCCCAAGGACAGGGGCTTCGGGAGACCCAGTACTTC. Translation: CASSQAQGQGLRETQYF. The rearrangement uses TRBV7-9 and TRBJ2-5; TRBD1 matches 9 bases. The CDR3 consists of 17 residues. V dropped 5 bases and J dropped 5; count of bases not matched to a gene: 15. The germline CDR1 and CDR2 sequences are SEHNR and FQNEAQ (reference sequence).

The chain recombines TRBV6-1 with TRBJ2-3; D unresolved. The CDR3 covers 13 residues. Trimming took off 2 bases at V and 8 bases at J, with 11 bases between the two ends. Germline values: CDR1 MNHNS, CDR2 SASEGT. The CDR3 nucleotides read TGTGCCAGCAGTGAAATGGCTCATGGTACGCAGTATTTT. Translating gives CASSEMAHGTQYF.

The chain has TRBV30 and TRBJ1-2; D remains unclear. The germline gives CDR1 GTSNPN, CDR2 SVGIG (reference sequence). The CDR3 runs to 12 residues. V was pared by 2 bases and J by 9 bases, with 13 bases between. The CDR3 loop is CAWSNGPGSYTF. For the CDR3, the DNA is TGTGCCTGGAGTAACGGTCCGGGGAGCTACACCTTC.

The CDR3 sequence is CASSLAPQGGTYGYTF. The CDR3 coding sequence is TGTGCCAGCAGCTTGGCCCCACAGGGTGGAACCTATGGCTACACCTTC. The chain has TRBV5-4 and TRBJ1-2; tentative D call: TRBD1 (6 bases). The V gene lost 0 bases and the J gene lost 4 bases, with 16 bases spanning the gap. CDR1 is SGHNT, CDR2 YYREEE, per germline (reference sequence). The CDR3 length is 16 residues. Supplemented by reference TRBV5-4 and TRBJ1-2, the full variable domain reads ETGVTQSPTHLIKTRGQQVTLRCSSQSGHNTVSWYQQALGQGPQFIFQYYREEENGRGNFPPRFSGLQFPNYSSELNVNALELDDSALYLCASSLAPQGGTYGYTFGSGTRLTVV.

This chain joins TRBV7-2 and TRBJ2-5, with TRBD1 as a possible D gene (5 bases). V was trimmed by 1 base and J by 2 bases, leaving 14 bases between them. The CDR3 has 16 residues. Germline V gives CDR1 SGHTA, CDR2 FQGNSA. The CDR3 is CASSLGLVGQQETQYF. The CDR3 DNA reads TGTGCCAGCAGCTTAGGATTGGTAGGACAACAAGAGACCCAGTACTTC.